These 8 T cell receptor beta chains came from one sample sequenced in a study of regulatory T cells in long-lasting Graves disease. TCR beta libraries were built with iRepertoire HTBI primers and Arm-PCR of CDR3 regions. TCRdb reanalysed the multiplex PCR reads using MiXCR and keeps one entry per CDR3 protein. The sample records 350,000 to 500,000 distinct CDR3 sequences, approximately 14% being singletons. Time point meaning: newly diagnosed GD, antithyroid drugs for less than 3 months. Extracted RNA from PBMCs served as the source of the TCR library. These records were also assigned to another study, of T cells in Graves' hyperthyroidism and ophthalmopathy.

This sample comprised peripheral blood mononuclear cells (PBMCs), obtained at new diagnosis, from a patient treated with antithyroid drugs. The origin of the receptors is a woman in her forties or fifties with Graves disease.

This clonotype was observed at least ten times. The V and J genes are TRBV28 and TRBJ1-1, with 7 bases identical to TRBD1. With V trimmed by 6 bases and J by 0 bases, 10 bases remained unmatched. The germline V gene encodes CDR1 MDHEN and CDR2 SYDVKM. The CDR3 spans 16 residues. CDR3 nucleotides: TGTGCCAGCAGGCCAGACAGGGTCCGAATGAACACTGAAGCTTTCTTT. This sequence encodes CASRPDRVRMNTEAFF.

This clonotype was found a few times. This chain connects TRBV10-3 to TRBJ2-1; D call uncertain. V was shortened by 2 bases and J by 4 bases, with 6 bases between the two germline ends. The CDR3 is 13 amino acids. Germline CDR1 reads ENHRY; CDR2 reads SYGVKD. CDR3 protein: CAISEGLYNEQFF. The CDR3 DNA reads TGTGCCATCAGTGAGGGCCTATACAATGAGCAGTTCTTC.

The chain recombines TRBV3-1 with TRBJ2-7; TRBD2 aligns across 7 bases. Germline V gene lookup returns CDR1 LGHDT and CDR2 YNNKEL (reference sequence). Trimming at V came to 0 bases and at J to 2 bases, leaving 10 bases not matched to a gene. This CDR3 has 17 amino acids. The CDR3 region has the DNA TGTGCCAGCAGCCAAGATTTGTCGCGGGAGCTTCCCTACGAGCAGTACTTC. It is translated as CASSQDLSRELPYEQYF.

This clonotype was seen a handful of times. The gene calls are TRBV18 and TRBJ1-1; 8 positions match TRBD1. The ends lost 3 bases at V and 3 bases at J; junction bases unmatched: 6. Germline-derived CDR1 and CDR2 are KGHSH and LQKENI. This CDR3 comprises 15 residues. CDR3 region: CASSPSQGEYTEAFF. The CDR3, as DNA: TGTGCCAGCTCACCGTCACAGGGGGAATACACTGAAGCTTTCTTT.

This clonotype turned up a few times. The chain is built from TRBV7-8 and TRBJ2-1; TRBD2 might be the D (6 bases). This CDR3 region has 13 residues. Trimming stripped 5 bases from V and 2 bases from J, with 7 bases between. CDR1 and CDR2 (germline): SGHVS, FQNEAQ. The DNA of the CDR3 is TGTGCCAGCAGCCGGGAGACCTACAATGAGCAGTTCTTC. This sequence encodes CASSRETYNEQFF.

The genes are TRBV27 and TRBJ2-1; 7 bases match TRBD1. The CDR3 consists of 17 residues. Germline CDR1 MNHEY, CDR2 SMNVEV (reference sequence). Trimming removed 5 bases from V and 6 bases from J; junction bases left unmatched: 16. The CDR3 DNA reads TGTGCCAGCAGTACCCGACAGGGACGGTACAGGGGCAATGAGCAGTTCTTC. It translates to CASSTRQGRYRGNEQFF.

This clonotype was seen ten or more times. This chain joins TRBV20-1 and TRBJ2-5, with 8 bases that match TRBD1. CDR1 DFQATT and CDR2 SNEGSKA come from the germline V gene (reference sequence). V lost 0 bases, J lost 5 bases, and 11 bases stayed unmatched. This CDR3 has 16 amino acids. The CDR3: CSARDNRGVFAETQYF. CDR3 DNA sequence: TGCAGTGCTAGAGACAACAGGGGGGTGTTCGCGGAGACCCAGTACTTC.

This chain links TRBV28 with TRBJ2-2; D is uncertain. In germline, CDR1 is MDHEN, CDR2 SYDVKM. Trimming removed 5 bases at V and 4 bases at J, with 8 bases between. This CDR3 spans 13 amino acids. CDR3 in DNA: TGTGCCAGCAGTGCTGGCACCACCGGGGAGCTGTTTTTT. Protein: CASSAGTTGELFF.